This T cell receptor (beta chain) was identified during a study of T cell responses to AZD1222 COVID-19 vaccine (dated by TCRdb to the early 2020s). For the wider study: AZD1222 recipients with second doses at about 4 weeks or about 12 weeks were pooled, because spike-specific TCR depth and breadth did not differ between schedules. A total of under 250 trial participants underwent TCR sequencing, of whom about 210 had received two doses of AZD1222 and 26 had received two doses of the MenACWY control vaccine. Trial participants were enrolled by age into subgroups of 18-55, 56-69 and 70-plus years, and around 150, 28 and 57 TCR-sequenced participants, respectively, were included in these subgroups. The investigation overall reported the following: No day 14 peak-response samples were available, so repertoires were characterized only after the peak T cell response. Participants were mostly white British and included more females than males, and it was suggested by the authors that clonal diversity may have been underestimated. Reportedly, almost half of the unique spike-specific TCRs recognized epitopes lying outside the regions that are mutated in the B.1.351 and B.1.1.7 variants. Spike-specific TCR breadth and depth rose significantly after two AZD1222 doses compared with day 0 and with MenACWY recipients. Only five to seven AZD1222 recipients were SARS-CoV-2 seropositive at baseline, limiting conclusions about previously exposed vaccinees. The vaccine-associated CD4 TCRs covered the entire spike protein, and the dominant responses fell in regions 160-218 and 743-854. The 56-69-year group was small, and its depth increase did not reach significance, likely because of low power.

According to the study, the label for this sample's time point signals: baseline before first vaccination. Vaccinee samples came from UK trials COV001 and COV002, including a single-blind randomized controlled phase 2/3 trial of AZD1222 (ChAdOx1 nCoV-19) in healthy adults. Trial participant PBMC samples were collected at day 0 and day 28 after the second dose for TCRbeta chain sequencing. In regard to this clone: Its antigen is not yet known. No clone much larger than this one lies a single base away; base qualities are absent.

The CDR3 regions of human TCRbeta chains were analyzed by immunosequencing. From the authors' description of their analysis: TCRs in the repertoires were matched against a reference library of SARS-CoV-2-specific TCRs that had been generated with the MIRA antigen-specificity platform. Breadth was defined as the fraction of unique TCRs that were SARS-CoV-2-associated, and depth was defined as the fraction of total T cells that were SARS-CoV-2-associated. Each spike-specific TCR was assigned to its reactive spike region and to a CD4 or CD8 class using the MIRA data. Log10-transformed breadth and depth values were compared by one-way ANOVA with Sidak's multiple comparisons tests. Here the immuneACCESS table is served through TCRdb, limited to in-frame sequences with V and J called. Missing clones are a known gap in these copies; in checked studies unresolved V genes cover under half, and the rest lacks a known reason. V and J calls and clone size come straight from that table; D and trimming were deduced from the DNA. This sample comprises roughly 130,000 clones, approximately 94% of them detected only once. The ten most abundant clones make up roughly 6.6% of the sample.

The clonotype originates from an adult in good health. This sample comprised peripheral blood, obtained on day 0 of AZD1222 vaccination.

The nucleotide sequence reads as follows: TGCGCCAGCAGCCAAGAGAGGCGAGGGATTTCACCCCTCCACTTT. This translates into CASSQERRGISPLHF. The rearrangement combines TRBV4-3 with TRBJ1-6; no D gene is confidently identified. From its cysteine to its phenylalanine, the CDR3 spans 15 amino acids. The read is trimmed to its CDR3 DNA, 45 bases read in frame from base 1. The germline V gene supplies CDR1 LGHNA and CDR2 YSLEER. Between the V and J ends, shortened by 0 bases and 9 bases respectively, the junction contains 12 bases.